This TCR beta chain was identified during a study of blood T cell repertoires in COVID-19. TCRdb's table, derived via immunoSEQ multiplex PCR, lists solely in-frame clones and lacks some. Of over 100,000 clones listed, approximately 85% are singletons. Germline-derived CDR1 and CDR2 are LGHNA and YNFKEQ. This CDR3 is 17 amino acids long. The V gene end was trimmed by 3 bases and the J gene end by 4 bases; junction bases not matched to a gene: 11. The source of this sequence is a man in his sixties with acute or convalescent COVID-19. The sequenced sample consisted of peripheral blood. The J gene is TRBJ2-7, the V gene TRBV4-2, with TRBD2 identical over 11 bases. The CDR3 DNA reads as TGTGCCAGCAGCCAGATCACTGGGACTAGCGGAGGATACGAGCAGTACTTC. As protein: CASSQITGTSGGYEQYF.